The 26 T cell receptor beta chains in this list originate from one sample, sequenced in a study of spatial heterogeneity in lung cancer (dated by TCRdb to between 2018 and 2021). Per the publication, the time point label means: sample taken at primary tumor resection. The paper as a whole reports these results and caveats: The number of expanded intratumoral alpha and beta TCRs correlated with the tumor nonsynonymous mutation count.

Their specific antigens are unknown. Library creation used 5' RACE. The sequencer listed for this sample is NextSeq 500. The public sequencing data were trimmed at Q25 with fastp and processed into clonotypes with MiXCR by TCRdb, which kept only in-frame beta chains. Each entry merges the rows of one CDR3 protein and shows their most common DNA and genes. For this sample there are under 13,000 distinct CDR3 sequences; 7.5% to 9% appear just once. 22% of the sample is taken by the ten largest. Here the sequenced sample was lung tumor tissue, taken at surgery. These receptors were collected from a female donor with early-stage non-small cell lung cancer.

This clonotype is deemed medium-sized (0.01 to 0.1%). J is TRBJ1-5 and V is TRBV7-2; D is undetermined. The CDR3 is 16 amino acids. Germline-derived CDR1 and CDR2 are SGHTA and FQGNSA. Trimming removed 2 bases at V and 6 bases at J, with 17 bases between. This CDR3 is CASSLQAGGLGQPQHF. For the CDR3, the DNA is TGTGCCAGCAGCTTACAAGCAGGAGGATTGGGTCAGCCCCAGCATTTT.

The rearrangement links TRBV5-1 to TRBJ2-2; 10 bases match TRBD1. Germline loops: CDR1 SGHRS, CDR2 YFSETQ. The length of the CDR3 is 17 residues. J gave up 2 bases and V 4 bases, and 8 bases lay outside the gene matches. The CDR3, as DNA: TGCGCCAGCAGCCCGGGACAGGGGACCCCAAACACCGGGGAGCTGTTTTTT. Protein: CASSPGQGTPNTGELFF.

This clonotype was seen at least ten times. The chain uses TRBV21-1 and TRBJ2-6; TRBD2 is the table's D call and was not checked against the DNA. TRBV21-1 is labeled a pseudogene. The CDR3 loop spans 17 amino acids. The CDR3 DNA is TGTGCCAGCAGTCCGGTTAGTCTGTCCTCTGGGGCCAACGTCCTGACTTTC. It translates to CASSPVSLSSGANVLTF.

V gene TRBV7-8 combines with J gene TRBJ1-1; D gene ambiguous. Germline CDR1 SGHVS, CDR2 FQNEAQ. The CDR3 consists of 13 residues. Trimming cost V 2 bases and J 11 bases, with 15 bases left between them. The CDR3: CASSLKEGVRAFF. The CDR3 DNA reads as TGTGCCAGCAGCTTAAAAGAGGGCGTGCGGGCTTTCTTT.

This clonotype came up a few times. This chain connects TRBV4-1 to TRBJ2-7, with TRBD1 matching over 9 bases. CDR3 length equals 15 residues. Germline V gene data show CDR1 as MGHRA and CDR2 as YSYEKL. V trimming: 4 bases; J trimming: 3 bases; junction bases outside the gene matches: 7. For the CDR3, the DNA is TGCGCCAGCAGCCGCGATGAGGGACAGGGCTACGAGCAGTACTTC. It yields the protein CASSRDEGQGYEQYF.

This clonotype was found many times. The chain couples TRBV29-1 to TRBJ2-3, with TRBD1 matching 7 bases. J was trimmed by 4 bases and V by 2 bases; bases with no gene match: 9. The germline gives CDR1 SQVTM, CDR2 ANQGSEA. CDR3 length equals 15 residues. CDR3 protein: CSVERDSGAADTQYF. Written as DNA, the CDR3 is TGCAGCGTTGAACGGGACAGTGGGGCAGCAGATACGCAGTATTTT.

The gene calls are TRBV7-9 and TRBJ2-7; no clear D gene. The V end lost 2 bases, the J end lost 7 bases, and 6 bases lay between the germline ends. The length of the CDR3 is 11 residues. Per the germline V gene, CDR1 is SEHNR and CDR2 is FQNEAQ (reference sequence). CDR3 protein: CASSLYREQYF. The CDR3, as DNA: TGTGCCAGCAGCTTATATAGAGAGCAGTACTTC.

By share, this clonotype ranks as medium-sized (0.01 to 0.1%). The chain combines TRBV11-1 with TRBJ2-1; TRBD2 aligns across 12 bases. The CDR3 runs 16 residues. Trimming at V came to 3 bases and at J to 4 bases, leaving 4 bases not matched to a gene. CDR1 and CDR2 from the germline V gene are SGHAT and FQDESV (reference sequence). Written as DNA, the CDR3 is TGTGCCAGCAGCTTCTTGACTAGCGGGGGTTACAATGAGCAGTTCTTC. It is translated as CASSFLTSGGYNEQFF.

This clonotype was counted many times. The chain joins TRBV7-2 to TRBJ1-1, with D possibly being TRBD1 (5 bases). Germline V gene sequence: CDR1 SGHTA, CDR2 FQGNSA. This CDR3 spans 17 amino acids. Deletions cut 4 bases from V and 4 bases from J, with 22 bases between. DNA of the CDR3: TGTGCCAGCAGCTCACGGGCCGGGGCCGGGTACGGCACTGAAGCTTTCTTT. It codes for CASSSRAGAGYGTEAFF.

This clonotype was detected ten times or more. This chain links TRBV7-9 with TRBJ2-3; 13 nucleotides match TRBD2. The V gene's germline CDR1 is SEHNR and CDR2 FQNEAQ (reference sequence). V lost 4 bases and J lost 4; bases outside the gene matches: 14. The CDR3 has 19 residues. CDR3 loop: CASSSRLAGGRGGPDTQYF. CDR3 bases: TGTGCCAGCAGCTCCCGACTAGCGGGGGGCCGAGGGGGCCCAGATACGCAGTATTTT.

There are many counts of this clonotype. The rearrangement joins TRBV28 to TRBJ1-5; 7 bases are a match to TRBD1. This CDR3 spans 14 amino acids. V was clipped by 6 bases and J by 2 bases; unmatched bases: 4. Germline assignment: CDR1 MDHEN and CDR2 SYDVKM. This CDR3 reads CASSSDRRNQPQHF. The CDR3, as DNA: TGTGCCAGCAGCTCGGACAGGCGCAATCAGCCCCAGCATTTT.

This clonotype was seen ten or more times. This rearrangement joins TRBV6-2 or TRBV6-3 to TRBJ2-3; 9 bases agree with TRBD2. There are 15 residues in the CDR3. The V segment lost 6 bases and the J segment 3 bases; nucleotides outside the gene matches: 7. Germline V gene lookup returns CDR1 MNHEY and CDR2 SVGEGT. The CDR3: CASSQSGGRTDTQYF. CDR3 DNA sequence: TGTGCCAGCAGCCAAAGCGGGGGGAGAACAGATACGCAGTATTTT.

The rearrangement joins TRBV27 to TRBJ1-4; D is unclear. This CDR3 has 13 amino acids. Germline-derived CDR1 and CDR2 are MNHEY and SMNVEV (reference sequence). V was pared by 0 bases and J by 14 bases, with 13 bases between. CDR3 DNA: TGTGCCAGCAGTTTATCCCGGGGAGACTGGCTGTTTTTT. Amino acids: CASSLSRGDWLFF.

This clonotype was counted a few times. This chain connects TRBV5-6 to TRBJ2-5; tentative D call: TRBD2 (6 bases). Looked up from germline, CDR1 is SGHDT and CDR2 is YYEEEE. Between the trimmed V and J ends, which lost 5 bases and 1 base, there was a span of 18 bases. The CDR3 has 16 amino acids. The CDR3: CASSEATRGIQETQYF. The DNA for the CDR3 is TGTGCCAGCAGTGAGGCTACCCGGGGGATCCAAGAGACCCAGTACTTC.

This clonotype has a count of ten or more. CDR3 sequence (DNA): TGTGCCAGCAGCGCCCAGTCCGGGACTAGCGGGGGGCATGAGCAGTTCTTC. Translated: CASSAQSGTSGGHEQFF. V and J are TRBV11-3 and TRBJ2-1; 15 bases align to TRBD2. The CDR3 has 17 amino acids. Losses at the gene ends were 5 bases for V and 8 bases for J; bases not matched to a gene: 10. Per germline, CDR1 SGHNT and CDR2 YENEEA.

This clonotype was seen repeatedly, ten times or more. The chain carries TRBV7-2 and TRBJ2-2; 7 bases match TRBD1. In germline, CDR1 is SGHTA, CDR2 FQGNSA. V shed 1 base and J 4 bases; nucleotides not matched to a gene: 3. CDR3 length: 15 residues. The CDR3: CASSLGAGGTGELFF. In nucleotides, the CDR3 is TGTGCCAGCAGCTTAGGGGCAGGGGGCACCGGGGAGCTGTTTTTT.

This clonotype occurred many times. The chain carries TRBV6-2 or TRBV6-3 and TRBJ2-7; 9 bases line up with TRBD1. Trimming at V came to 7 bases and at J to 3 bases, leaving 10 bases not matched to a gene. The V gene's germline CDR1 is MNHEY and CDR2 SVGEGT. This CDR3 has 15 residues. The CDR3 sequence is CASNWGGQGNYEQYF. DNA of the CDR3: TGTGCCAGCAACTGGGGCGGACAGGGGAACTACGAGCAGTACTTC.

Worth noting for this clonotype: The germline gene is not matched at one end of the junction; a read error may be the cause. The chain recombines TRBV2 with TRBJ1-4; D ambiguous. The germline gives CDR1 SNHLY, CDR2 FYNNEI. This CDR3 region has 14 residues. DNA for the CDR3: TGTGCCAGCAGTGTCCGGGGAACTAGTGAAAAACTGTTTTTT. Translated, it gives CASSVRGTSEKLFF.

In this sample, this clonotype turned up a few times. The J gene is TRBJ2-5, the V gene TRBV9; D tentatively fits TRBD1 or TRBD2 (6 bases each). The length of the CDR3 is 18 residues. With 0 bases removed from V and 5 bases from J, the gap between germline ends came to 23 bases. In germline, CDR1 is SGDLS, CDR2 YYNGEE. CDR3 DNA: TGTGCCAGCAGCGTAGCTCCTAGCAGGGGCCTGGGGAGGGAGACCCAGTACTTC. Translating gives CASSVAPSRGLGRETQYF.

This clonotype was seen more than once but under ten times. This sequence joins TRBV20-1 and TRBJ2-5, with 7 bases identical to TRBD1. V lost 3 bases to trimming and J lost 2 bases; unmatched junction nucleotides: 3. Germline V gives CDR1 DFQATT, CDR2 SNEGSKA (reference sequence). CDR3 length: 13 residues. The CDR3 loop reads CSARPGQQETQYF. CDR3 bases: TGCAGTGCTAGGCCGGGACAGCAAGAGACCCAGTACTTC.

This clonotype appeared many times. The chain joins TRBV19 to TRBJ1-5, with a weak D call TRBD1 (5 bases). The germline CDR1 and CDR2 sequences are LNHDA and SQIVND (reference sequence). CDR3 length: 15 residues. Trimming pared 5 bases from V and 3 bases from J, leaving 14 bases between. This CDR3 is CASSQGTVNNQPQHF. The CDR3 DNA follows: TGTGCCAGTAGTCAAGGGACGGTCAACAATCAGCCCCAGCATTTT.

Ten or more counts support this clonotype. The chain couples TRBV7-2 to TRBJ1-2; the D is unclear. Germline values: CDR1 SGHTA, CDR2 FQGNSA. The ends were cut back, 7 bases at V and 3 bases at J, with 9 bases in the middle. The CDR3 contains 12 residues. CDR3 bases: TGTGCCAGCAAGGAACTGCACTATGGCTACACCTTC. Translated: CASKELHYGYTF. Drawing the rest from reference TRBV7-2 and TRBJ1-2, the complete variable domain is GAGVSQSPSNKVTEKGKDVELRCDPISGHTALYWYRQSLGQGLEFLIYFQGNSAPDKSGLPSDRFSAERTGGSVSTLTIQRTQQEDSAVYLCASKELHYGYTFGSGTRLTVV.

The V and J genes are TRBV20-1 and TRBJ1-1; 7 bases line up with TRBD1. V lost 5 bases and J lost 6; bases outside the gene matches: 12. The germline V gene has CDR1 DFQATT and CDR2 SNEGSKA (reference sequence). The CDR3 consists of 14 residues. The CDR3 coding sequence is TGCAGTGCTTTAACAGGGGAGGGAGATTCTGAAGCTTTCTTT. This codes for CSALTGEGDSEAFF.

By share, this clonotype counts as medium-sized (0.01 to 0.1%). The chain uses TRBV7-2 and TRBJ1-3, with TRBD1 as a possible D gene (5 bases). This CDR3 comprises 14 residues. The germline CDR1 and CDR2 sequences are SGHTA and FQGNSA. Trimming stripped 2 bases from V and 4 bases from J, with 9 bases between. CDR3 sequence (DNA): TGTGCCAGCAGCTTACCCGCAGGGGGAAACACCATATATTTT. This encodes CASSLPAGGNTIYF. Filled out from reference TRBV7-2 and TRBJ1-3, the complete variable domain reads GAGVSQSPSNKVTEKGKDVELRCDPISGHTALYWYRQSLGQGLEFLIYFQGNSAPDKSGLPSDRFSAERTGGSVSTLTIQRTQQEDSAVYLCASSLPAGGNTIYFGEGSWLTVV.

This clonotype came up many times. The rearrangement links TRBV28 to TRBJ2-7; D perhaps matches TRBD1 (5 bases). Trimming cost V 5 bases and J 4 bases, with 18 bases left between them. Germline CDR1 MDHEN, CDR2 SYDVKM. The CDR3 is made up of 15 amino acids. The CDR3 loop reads CASSHSGFGGYEQYF. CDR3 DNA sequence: TGTGCCAGCAGTCACTCAGGGTTCGGCGGTTACGAGCAGTACTTC.

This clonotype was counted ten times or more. CDR3 DNA sequence: TGTGCCAGCAGCGGGGCAGGGGTGGAGCAGTTCTTC. This translates into CASSGAGVEQFF. This rearrangement joins TRBV7-2 to TRBJ2-1; tentative D call: TRBD1 (6 bases). The V and J ends lost 5 bases and 10 bases respectively, with 12 bases between them. The CDR3 has 12 residues. In germline, CDR1 is SGHTA, CDR2 FQGNSA.